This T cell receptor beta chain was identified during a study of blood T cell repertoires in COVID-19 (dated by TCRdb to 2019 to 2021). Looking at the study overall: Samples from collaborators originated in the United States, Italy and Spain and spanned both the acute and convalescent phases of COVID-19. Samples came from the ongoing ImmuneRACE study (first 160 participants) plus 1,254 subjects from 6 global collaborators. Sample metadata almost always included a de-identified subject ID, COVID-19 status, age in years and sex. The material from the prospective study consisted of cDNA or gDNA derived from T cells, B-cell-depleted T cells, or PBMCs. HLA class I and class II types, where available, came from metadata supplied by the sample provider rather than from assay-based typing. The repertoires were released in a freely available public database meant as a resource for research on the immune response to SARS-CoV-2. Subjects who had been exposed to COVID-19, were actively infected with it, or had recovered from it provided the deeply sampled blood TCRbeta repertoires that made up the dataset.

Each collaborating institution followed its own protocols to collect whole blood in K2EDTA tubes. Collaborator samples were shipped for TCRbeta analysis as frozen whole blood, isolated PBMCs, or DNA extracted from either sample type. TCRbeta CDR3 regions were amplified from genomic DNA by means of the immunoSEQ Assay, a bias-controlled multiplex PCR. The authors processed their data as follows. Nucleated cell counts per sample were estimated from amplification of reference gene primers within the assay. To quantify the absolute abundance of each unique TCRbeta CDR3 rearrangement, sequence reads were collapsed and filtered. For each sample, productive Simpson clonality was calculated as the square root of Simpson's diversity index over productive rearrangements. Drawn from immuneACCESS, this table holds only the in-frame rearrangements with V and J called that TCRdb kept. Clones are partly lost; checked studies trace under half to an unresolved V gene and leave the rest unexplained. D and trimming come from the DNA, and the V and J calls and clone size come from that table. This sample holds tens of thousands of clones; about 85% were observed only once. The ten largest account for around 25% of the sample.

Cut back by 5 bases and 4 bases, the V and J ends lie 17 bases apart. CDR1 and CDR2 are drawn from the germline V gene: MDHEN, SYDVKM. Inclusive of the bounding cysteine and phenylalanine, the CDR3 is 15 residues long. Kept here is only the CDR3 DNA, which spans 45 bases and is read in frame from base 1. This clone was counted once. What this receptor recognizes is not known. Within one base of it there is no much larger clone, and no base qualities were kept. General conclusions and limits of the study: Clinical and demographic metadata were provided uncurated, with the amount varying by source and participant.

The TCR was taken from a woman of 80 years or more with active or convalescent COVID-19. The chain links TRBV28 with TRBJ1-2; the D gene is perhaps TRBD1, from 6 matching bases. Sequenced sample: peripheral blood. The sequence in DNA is TGTGCCAGCAGTCCACCAGGACAGCCGACCTATGGCTACACCTTC. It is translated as CASSPPGQPTYGYTF.